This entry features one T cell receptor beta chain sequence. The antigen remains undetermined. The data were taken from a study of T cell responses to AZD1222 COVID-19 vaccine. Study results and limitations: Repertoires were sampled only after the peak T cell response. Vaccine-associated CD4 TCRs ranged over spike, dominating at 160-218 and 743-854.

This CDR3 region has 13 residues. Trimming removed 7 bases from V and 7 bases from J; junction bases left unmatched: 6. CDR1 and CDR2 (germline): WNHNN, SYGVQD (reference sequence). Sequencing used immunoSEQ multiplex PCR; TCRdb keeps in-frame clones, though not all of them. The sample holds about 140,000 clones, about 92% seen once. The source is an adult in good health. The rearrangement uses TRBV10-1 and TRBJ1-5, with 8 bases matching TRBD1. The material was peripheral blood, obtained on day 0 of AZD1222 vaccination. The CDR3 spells CASNGQGGQPQHF. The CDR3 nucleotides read TGCGCCAGCAATGGACAGGGTGGCCAGCCCCAGCATTTT.